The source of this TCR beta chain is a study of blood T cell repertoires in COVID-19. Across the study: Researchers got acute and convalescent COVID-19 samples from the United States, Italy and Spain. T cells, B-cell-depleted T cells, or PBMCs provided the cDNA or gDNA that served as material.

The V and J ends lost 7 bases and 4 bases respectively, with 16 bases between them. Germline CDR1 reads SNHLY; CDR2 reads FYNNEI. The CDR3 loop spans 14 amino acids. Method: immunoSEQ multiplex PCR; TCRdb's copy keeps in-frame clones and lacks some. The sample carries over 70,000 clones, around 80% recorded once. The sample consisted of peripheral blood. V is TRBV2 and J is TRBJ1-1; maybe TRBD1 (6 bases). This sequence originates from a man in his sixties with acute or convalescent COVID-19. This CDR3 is CASNLQGRVTEAFF. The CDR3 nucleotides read TGTGCCAGCAATCTGCAGGGGCGGGTCACTGAAGCTTTCTTT.